The source of this T cell receptor (beta chain) is a study of technical replicates of blood from several donors. This clone was recorded once. Clones were read by immunoSEQ multiplex PCR, and TCRdb kept only the in-frame ones, dropping some. The sample carries over 55,000 clones, approximately 95% recorded once. The sequence was collected from a human donor in good health. Some clones in this sample may be carry-over from other donors' samples. The sample was PBMCs.

As DNA, the CDR3 is TGTGCCAGCTCACTGGCCGGGACTAGACTCTCCTACGAGCAGTACTTC. Its protein product is CASSLAGTRLSYEQYF. V usage is TRBV18 and J usage is TRBJ2-7; TRBD2 matches at 8 bases. There are 16 residues in the CDR3. Losses at the gene ends were 4 bases for V and 0 bases for J; bases not matched to a gene: 8. The germline CDR1 and CDR2 sequences are KGHSH and LQKENI.